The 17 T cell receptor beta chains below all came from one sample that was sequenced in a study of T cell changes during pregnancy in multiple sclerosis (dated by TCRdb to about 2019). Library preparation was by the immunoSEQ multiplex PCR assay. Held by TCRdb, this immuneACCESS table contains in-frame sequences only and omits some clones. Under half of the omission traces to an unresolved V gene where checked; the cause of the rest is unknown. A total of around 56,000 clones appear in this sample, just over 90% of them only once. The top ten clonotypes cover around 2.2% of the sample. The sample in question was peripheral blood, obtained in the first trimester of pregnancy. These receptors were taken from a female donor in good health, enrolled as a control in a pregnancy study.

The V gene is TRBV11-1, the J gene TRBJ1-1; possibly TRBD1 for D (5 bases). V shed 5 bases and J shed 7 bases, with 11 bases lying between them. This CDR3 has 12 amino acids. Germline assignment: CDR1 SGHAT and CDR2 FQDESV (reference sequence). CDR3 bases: TGTGCCAGCAGCGGGGGGGTTAGTGAAGCTTTCTTT. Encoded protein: CASSGGVSEAFF.

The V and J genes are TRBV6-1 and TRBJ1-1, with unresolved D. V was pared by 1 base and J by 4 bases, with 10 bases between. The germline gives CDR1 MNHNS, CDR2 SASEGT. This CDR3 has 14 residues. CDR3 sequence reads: CASSEGIVPTEAFF. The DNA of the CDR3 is TGTGCCAGCAGTGAAGGTATAGTGCCCACTGAAGCTTTCTTT.

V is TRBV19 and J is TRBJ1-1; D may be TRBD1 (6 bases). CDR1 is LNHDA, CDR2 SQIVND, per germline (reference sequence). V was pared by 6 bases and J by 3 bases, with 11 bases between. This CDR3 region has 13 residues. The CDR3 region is CASRGGAYTEAFF. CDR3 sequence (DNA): TGTGCCAGTAGGGGGGGGGCGTACACTGAAGCTTTCTTT.

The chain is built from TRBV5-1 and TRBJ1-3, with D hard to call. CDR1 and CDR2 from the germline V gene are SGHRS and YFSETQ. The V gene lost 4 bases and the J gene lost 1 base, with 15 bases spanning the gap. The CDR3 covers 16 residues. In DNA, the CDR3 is TGCGCCAGCAGCACCGCTGTAGTTACGTCTGGAAACACCATATATTTT. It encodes CASSTAVVTSGNTIYF.

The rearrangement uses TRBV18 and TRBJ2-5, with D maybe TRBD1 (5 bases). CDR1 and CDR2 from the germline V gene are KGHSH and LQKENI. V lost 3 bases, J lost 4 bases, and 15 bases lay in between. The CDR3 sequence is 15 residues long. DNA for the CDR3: TGTGCCAGCTCACCTCGAGAGACAGTCGGAGAGACCCAGTACTTC. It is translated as CASSPRETVGETQYF.

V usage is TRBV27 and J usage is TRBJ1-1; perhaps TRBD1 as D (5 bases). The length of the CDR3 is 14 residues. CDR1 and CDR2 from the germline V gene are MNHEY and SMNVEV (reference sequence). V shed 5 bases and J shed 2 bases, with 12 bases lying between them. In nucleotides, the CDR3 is TGTGCCAGCAGTAGACAGAGTTTAAACACTGAAGCTTTCTTT. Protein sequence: CASSRQSLNTEAFF.

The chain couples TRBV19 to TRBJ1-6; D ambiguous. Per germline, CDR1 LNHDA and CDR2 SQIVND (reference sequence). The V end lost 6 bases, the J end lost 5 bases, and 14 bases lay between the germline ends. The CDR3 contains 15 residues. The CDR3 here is CASRATETNNSPLHF. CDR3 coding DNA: TGTGCCAGTAGGGCCACAGAGACTAATAATTCACCCCTCCACTTT.

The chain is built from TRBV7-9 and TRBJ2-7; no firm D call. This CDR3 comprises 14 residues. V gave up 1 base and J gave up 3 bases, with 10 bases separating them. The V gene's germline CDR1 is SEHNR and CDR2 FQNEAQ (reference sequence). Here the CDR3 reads CASSLVGANYEQYF. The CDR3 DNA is TGTGCCAGCAGCTTAGTAGGAGCGAACTACGAGCAGTACTTC. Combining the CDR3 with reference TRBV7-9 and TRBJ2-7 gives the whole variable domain DTGVSQNPRHKITKRGQNVTFRCDPISEHNRLYWYRQTLGQGPEFLTYFQNEAQLEKSRLLSDRFSAERPKGSFSTLEIQRTEQGDSAMYLCASSLVGANYEQYFGPGTRLTVT.

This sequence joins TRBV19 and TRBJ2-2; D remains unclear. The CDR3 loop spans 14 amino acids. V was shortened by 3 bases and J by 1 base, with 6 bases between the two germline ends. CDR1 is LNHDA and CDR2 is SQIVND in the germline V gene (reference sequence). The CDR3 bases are TGTGCCAGTAGTATCGTAGAGAACACCGGGGAGCTGTTTTTT. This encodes CASSIVENTGELFF.

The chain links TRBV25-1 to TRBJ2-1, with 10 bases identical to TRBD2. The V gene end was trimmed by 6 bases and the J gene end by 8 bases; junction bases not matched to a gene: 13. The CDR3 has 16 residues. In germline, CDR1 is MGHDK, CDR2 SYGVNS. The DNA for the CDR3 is TGTGCCAGCAGGAGCGGGAGGGCAGGATATGGTTATGAGCAGTTCTTC. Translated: CASRSGRAGYGYEQFF.

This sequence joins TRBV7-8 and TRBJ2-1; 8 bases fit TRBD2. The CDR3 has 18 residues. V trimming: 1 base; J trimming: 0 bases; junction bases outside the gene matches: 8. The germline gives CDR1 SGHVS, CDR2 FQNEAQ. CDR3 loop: CASSLGLRAGGSYNEQFF. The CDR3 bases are TGTGCCAGCAGCTTAGGTTTACGGGCGGGAGGCTCCTACAATGAGCAGTTCTTC. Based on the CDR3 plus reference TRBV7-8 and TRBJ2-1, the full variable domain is GAGVSQSPRYKVAKRGQDVALRCDPISGHVSLFWYQQALGQGPEFLTYFQNEAQLDKSGLPSDRFFAERPEGSVSTLKIQRTQQEDSAVYLCASSLGLRAGGSYNEQFFGPGTRLTVL.

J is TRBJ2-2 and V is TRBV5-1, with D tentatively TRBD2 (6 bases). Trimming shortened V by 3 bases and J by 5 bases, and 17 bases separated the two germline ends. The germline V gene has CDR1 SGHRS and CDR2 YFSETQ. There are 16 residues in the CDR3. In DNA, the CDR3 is TGCGCCAGCAGCTACCCGGGTGGAGGGGAGACCGGGGAGCTGTTTTTT. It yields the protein CASSYPGGGETGELFF.

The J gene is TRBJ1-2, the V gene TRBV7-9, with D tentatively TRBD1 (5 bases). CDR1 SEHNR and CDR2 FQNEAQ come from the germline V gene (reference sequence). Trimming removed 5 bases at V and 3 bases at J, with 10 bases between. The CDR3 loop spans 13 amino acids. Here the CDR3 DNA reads TGTGCCAGCAGCCACGACAGTTACTATGGCTACACCTTC. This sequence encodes CASSHDSYYGYTF.

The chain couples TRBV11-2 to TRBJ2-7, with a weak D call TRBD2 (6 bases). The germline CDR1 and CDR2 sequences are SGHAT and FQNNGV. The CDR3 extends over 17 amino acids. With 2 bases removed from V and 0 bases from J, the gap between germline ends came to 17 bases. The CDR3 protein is CASSLSGRDGHSYEQYF. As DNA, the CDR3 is TGTGCCAGCAGCTTATCAGGGCGGGACGGGCACTCCTACGAGCAGTACTTC.

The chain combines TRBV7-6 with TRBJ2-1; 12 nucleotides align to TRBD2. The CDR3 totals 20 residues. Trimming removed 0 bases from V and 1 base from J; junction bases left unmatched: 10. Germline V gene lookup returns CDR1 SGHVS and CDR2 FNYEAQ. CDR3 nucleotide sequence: TGTGCCAGCAGCTTAGCGCCTCGGAGACTAGCGGGGGTATCCTACAATGAGCAGTTCTTC. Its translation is CASSLAPRRLAGVSYNEQFF.

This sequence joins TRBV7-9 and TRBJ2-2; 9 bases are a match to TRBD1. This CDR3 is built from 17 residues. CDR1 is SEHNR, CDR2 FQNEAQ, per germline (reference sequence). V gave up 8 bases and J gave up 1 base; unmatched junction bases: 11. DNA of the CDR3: TGTGCCAGCGTGCTTTCCCGGGGACAGGGGAACACCGGGGAGCTGTTTTTT. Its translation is CASVLSRGQGNTGELFF.

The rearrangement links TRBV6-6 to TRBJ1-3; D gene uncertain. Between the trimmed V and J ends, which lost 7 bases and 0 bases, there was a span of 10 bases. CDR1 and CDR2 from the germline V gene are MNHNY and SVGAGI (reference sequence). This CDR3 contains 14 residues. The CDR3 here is CASKYRVSGNTIYF. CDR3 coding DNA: TGTGCCAGCAAATATAGAGTCTCTGGAAACACCATATATTTT.